The T cell receptor (beta chain) described here comes from a study of cytomegalovirus exposure and HLA in healthy donors. Study-level findings and limits: Reportedly, diagnosis of cytomegalovirus status by the classifier showed high specificity and sensitivity. Subsequent analysis showed first-cohort TCR clusters tending to co-occur in some 120 validation repertoires.

Trimming removed 3 bases from V and 1 base from J, with 0 bases in between. This CDR3 is built from 10 residues. CDR1 DFQATT and CDR2 SNEGSKA come from the germline V gene (reference sequence). Libraries were prepared by immunoSEQ multiplex PCR; TCRdb keeps only in-frame clonotypes and omits some of them. The sample shows roughly 300,000 clones, roughly 87% of them seen only once. For this clone: Its antigen is undetermined.

The donors were in the roughly 130-subject validation cohort, distinct from the roughly 720-subject first cohort. Material: PBMCs. This TCR was sampled from a woman in her twenties or thirties in good health and CMV-seropositive. This chain joins TRBV20-1 and TRBJ2-5; D gene ambiguous. The CDR3 DNA reads TGCAGTGCTAGCCAAGAGACCCAGTACTTC. Translated: CSASQETQYF.